Shown below are 30 T cell receptor beta chains from a single sample sequenced in a study of blood T cell repertoires in COVID-19. This table comes from immunoSEQ multiplex PCR, and its TCRdb copy is limited to in-frame clones, with some not included. The sample has roughly 140,000 clones; under 90% are singletons. The source material was peripheral blood. All receptors derive from a human donor in a cohort sampled during active COVID-19.

The chain joins TRBV7-9 to TRBJ1-5; 7 bases line up with TRBD1. V lost 4 bases and J lost 5; bases outside the gene matches: 5. Germline CDR1 and CDR2: SEHNR and FQNEAQ (reference sequence). This CDR3 has 14 residues. In DNA, the CDR3 is TGTGCCAGCAGCTCCGACAGGGTCCATCAGCCCCAGCATTTT. This sequence encodes CASSSDRVHQPQHF.

The rearrangement joins TRBV10-3 to TRBJ2-7; D gene uncertain. Germline loops: CDR1 ENHRY, CDR2 SYGVKD. Trimming took 0 bases from V and 3 from J, leaving 6 bases between them. CDR3 length: 13 residues. The CDR3 protein is CAISESPSYEQYF. CDR3 DNA sequence: TGTGCCATCAGTGAGTCCCCTAGCTACGAGCAGTACTTC.

This clone has just one count. This chain connects TRBV29-1 to TRBJ2-1, with 11 nucleotides matching TRBD2. CDR1 and CDR2 from the germline V gene are SQVTM and ANQGSEA. The CDR3 totals 15 residues. The V gene end was trimmed by 6 bases and the J gene end by 3 bases; junction bases not matched to a gene: 7. CDR3 in amino acids: CSVGPGLADYNEQFF. CDR3 sequence (DNA): TGCAGCGTGGGCCCGGGACTAGCGGACTACAATGAGCAGTTCTTC.

The V gene is TRBV7-2, the J gene TRBJ1-6; possibly TRBD1 for D (5 bases). The germline gives CDR1 SGHTA, CDR2 FQGNSA. Trimming stripped 4 bases from V and 9 bases from J, with 13 bases between. The length of the CDR3 is 14 residues. CDR3 in amino acids: CASSYRDSFSPLHF. CDR3 nucleotides: TGTGCCAGCAGCTACCGGGACTCTTTTTCACCCCTCCACTTT.

DNA for the CDR3: TGTGCCACCAGCGGTGGGGGAGGGCGGAATGAAAAACTGTTTTTT. Translating it yields CATSGGGGRNEKLFF. The rearrangement uses TRBV15 and TRBJ1-4; a possible D gene is TRBD1 (5 bases). Germline-derived CDR1 and CDR2 are LNHNV and YYDKDF (reference sequence). V lost 5 bases, J lost 5 bases, and 15 bases lay in between. The CDR3 is 15 residues long.

The V call is TRBV15, the J call TRBJ2-1, with D tentatively TRBD1 (5 bases). The germline gives CDR1 LNHNV, CDR2 YYDKDF (reference sequence). The CDR3 is 11 amino acids. V was trimmed by 3 bases and J by 8 bases, leaving 5 bases between them. The CDR3 protein is CATSSRDEQFF. The CDR3 DNA sequence: TGTGCCACCAGCAGCAGGGATGAGCAGTTCTTC.

The chain uses TRBV20-1 and TRBJ2-5, with a tentative D call TRBD2 (5 bases). The V end was cut by 3 bases, the J end by 7 bases, with 9 bases between. CDR3 length: 11 residues. Germline V gives CDR1 DFQATT, CDR2 SNEGSKA (reference sequence). CDR3: CSASWERTQYF. The DNA of the CDR3 is TGCAGTGCTAGTTGGGAGCGGACCCAGTACTTC.

V gene TRBV6-5 combines with J gene TRBJ2-3, with D possibly TRBD2 on 6 matching bases. In germline, CDR1 is MNHEY, CDR2 SVGAGI. V gave up 6 bases and J gave up 5 bases, with 15 bases separating them. The CDR3 loop spans 14 amino acids. CDR3: CASRRVREVDTQYF. CDR3 coding DNA: TGTGCCAGCAGGCGGGTGCGGGAAGTAGATACGCAGTATTTT.

J is TRBJ2-7 and V is TRBV7-2; 12 bases map to TRBD2. In germline, CDR1 is SGHTA, CDR2 FQGNSA. The CDR3 length is 15 residues. The V gene end was trimmed by 7 bases and the J gene end by 1 base; junction bases not matched to a gene: 5. This chain's CDR3 is CASKQTSGGSYEQYF. DNA for the CDR3: TGTGCCAGCAAACAGACTAGCGGGGGATCCTACGAGCAGTACTTC.

The gene calls are TRBV18 and TRBJ2-7; unclear D gene. Germline assignment: CDR1 KGHSH and CDR2 LQKENI. The CDR3 spans 9 residues. CDR3 sequence: CASSPTPRV. The DNA of the CDR3 is TGTGCCAGCTCACCCACTCCCCGCGTC.

This clone was detected once. The chain has TRBV7-9 and TRBJ2-7; perhaps TRBD2 as D (5 bases). Trimming left V 1 base short and J 2 bases short, with 9 bases between. The CDR3 runs to 14 residues. CDR1 is SEHNR, CDR2 FQNEAQ, per germline (reference sequence). The CDR3 spells CASSLGSATYEQYF. In nucleotides, the CDR3 is TGTGCCAGCAGCTTAGGTAGCGCCACCTACGAGCAGTACTTC. Drawing the rest from reference TRBV7-9 and TRBJ2-7, the complete variable domain is DTGVSQNPRHKITKRGQNVTFRCDPISEHNRLYWYRQTLGQGPEFLTYFQNEAQLEKSRLLSDRFSAERPKGSFSTLEIQRTEQGDSAMYLCASSLGSATYEQYFGPGTRLTVT.

This clone was observed once. The chain combines TRBV10-3 with TRBJ1-2; D perhaps matches TRBD1 (6 bases). The CDR3 is 13 amino acids. V lost 4 bases and J 2 bases, leaving 8 bases between the germline ends. CDR1 is ENHRY and CDR2 is SYGVKD in the germline V gene. The CDR3 bases are TGTGCCATCAGTGGACAGGTCAACTATGGCTACACCTTC. Translated, it gives CAISGQVNYGYTF.

The chain carries TRBV6-5 and TRBJ1-2, with 12 bases matching TRBD1. CDR3 length: 15 amino acids. Trimming at V came to 6 bases and at J to 7 bases, leaving 9 bases not matched to a gene. The germline V gene encodes CDR1 MNHEY and CDR2 SVGAGI. CDR3 sequence reads: CASRGRDRGLAGYTF. CDR3 coding DNA: TGTGCCAGCAGAGGTCGGGACAGGGGGCTTGCTGGCTACACCTTC.

The CDR3 nucleotides are TGTGCCAGCAGTTACAGGGGGCTCTCCTACGAGCAGTACTTC. This translates into CASSYRGLSYEQYF. This chain uses TRBV28 with TRBJ2-7, with 9 bases lining up with TRBD1. V lost 4 bases, J lost 0 bases, and 1 base stayed unmatched. CDR3 length equals 14 residues. The V gene's germline CDR1 is MDHEN and CDR2 SYDVKM.

V usage is TRBV19 and J usage is TRBJ2-7; 10 nucleotides line up with TRBD1. Germline V gives CDR1 LNHDA, CDR2 SQIVND (reference sequence). The CDR3 loop spans 12 amino acids. With 8 bases clipped from V and 5 bases from J, the junction kept 3 bases outside the gene matches. In DNA form, the CDR3 reads TGTGCCAGTGGGACAGGGGTCGACGAGCAGTACTTC. Translation gives CASGTGVDEQYF.

The chain carries TRBV29-1 and TRBJ2-3; TRBD2 agrees at 10 bases. Germline V gene lookup returns CDR1 SQVTM and CDR2 ANQGSEA. Trimming cost V 5 bases and J 3 bases; bases outside gene matches: 2. The CDR3 extends over 13 amino acids. The CDR3 DNA follows: TGCAGCGTTCTAGCGGGAGAAACAGATACGCAGTATTTT. It codes for CSVLAGETDTQYF.

The rearrangement links TRBV2 to TRBJ1-1; no reliable D call. The CDR3 extends over 11 amino acids. Germline-derived CDR1 and CDR2 are SNHLY and FYNNEI. With 3 bases removed from V and 6 bases from J, the gap between germline ends came to 5 bases. The CDR3 sequence is CASSDRPEAFF. CDR3 nucleotide sequence: TGTGCCAGCAGTGACAGGCCTGAAGCTTTCTTT.

The V call is TRBV19, the J call TRBJ2-6; D possibly corresponds to TRBD1 (5 bases). In germline, CDR1 is LNHDA, CDR2 SQIVND (reference sequence). The V and J ends lost 4 bases and 4 bases respectively, with 8 bases between them. The CDR3 length is 14 residues. For the CDR3, the DNA is TGTGCCAGTAGTACAGGGTGGGGGGCCAACGTCCTGACTTTC. Its protein product is CASSTGWGANVLTF.

The chain combines TRBV27 with TRBJ1-1, with a possible D match to TRBD1 (6 bases). The CDR3 spans 15 residues. Germline V gene lookup returns CDR1 MNHEY and CDR2 SMNVEV (reference sequence). V was shortened by 7 bases and J by 0 bases, with 15 bases between the two germline ends. The CDR3 loop reads CASKRTVLMNTEAFF. Written as DNA, the CDR3 is TGTGCCAGCAAAAGGACAGTTCTAATGAACACTGAAGCTTTCTTT.

This clone was seen more than once but under ten times. The genes are TRBV16 and TRBJ1-1, with 9 bases lining up with TRBD1. The germline gives CDR1 KGHSY, CDR2 FQNENV. This CDR3 is built from 14 residues. V shed 4 bases and J 5 bases; nucleotides not matched to a gene: 5. The CDR3 bases are TGTGCCAGCAGCCTGGGACAGGGCGGGACTGAAGCTTTCTTT. The encoded protein is CASSLGQGGTEAFF.

The rearrangement joins TRBV6-5 to TRBJ2-7, with 9 bases lining up with TRBD2. This CDR3 spans 14 amino acids. Germline CDR1 is MNHEY and CDR2 is SVGAGI. Trimming removed 2 bases from V and 4 bases from J; junction bases left unmatched: 3. The CDR3 sequence: CASSYLAGSYEQYF. The CDR3 DNA sequence: TGTGCCAGCAGTTACCTAGCGGGATCGTACGAGCAGTACTTC.

The sample holds a few counts of this clone. The rearrangement uses TRBV4-1 and TRBJ1-4; D gene ambiguous. Trimming cost V 3 bases and J 0 bases, with 29 bases left between them. The CDR3 consists of 22 residues. Germline assignment: CDR1 MGHRA and CDR2 YSYEKL. Here the CDR3 reads CASSHLREPQDVWPATNEKLFF. The CDR3, as DNA: TGCGCCAGCAGCCACCTCCGGGAACCCCAGGACGTCTGGCCCGCAACTAATGAAAAACTGTTTTTT.

The chain combines TRBV5-1 with TRBJ2-2; maybe TRBD1 (6 bases). The ends were cut back, 3 bases at V and 5 bases at J, with 11 bases in the middle. The CDR3 has 14 amino acids. From germline, CDR1 is SGHRS and CDR2 YFSETQ. CDR3 coding DNA: TGCGCCAGCAGCTCCGGGACACTTACCGGGGAGCTGTTTTTT. Protein product: CASSSGTLTGELFF.

The rearrangement joins TRBV28 to TRBJ1-2; D is possibly TRBD1 (6 bases). This CDR3 region has 16 residues. CDR1 is MDHEN and CDR2 is SYDVKM in the germline V gene. The ends were cut back, 4 bases at V and 5 bases at J, with 20 bases in the middle. In DNA form, the CDR3 reads TGTGCCAGCAGTTCAGCACCTGGACAGATTAGGTATGGCTACACCTTC. The encoded protein is CASSSAPGQIRYGYTF.

The chain carries TRBV5-6 and TRBJ2-7; 7 bases agree with TRBD2. V dropped 0 bases and J dropped 6; count of bases not matched to a gene: 15. CDR1 and CDR2 from the germline V gene are SGHDT and YYEEEE. This CDR3 comprises 17 residues. The DNA of the CDR3 is TGTGCCAGCAGCTTGGCCCCCGGTGCCTCGCCGGGAGGCGAGCAGTACTTC. This sequence encodes CASSLAPGASPGGEQYF.

This clone came up a few times. This chain connects TRBV7-3 to TRBJ2-5; TRBD1 matches 11 bases. With V trimmed by 4 bases and J by 0 bases, 4 bases remained unmatched. The V gene's germline CDR1 is SGHTA and CDR2 FQGTGA. CDR3 length: 16 residues. Written as DNA, the CDR3 is TGTGCCAGCAGCTCCCAGGACAGGGGGCACCAAGAGACCCAGTACTTC. Protein sequence: CASSSQDRGHQETQYF.

This chain connects TRBV7-2 to TRBJ2-4, with 8 bases lining up with TRBD1. Germline-derived CDR1 and CDR2 are SGHTA and FQGNSA. There are 18 residues in the CDR3. V lost 5 bases to trimming and J lost 0 bases; unmatched junction nucleotides: 12. The CDR3 DNA is TGTGCCAGCAGCCTCAGGACAGGGATGGACATAGCCAAAAACATTCAGTACTTC. As protein: CASSLRTGMDIAKNIQYF.

The V call is TRBV9, the J call TRBJ2-1; D gene ambiguous. Trimming took off 0 bases at V and 8 bases at J, with 12 bases between the two ends. This CDR3 has 14 amino acids. The germline CDR1 and CDR2 sequences are SGDLS and YYNGEE. CDR3 sequence reads: CASSVEASFDEQFF. The CDR3 DNA follows: TGTGCCAGCAGCGTAGAGGCTAGTTTCGATGAGCAGTTCTTC.

This chain connects TRBV13 to TRBJ2-3, with TRBD1 matching 7 bases. J gave up 4 bases and V 5 bases, and 12 bases lay outside the gene matches. There are 16 residues in the CDR3. Germline assignment: CDR1 PRHDT and CDR2 FYEKMQ (reference sequence). As DNA, the CDR3 is TGTGCCAGCAGCCGACAGGGCGCCTTCTTGGCAGATACGCAGTATTTT. Residues: CASSRQGAFLADTQYF.

For this clone: The same CDR3 can be traced to other DNA sequences in this sample. The gene calls are TRBV6-5 and TRBJ2-7; 12 nucleotides align to TRBD2. V trimming: 0 bases; J trimming: 5 bases; junction bases outside the gene matches: 5. Germline-derived CDR1 and CDR2 are MNHEY and SVGAGI. This CDR3 spans 16 amino acids. CDR3 DNA sequence: TGTGCCAGCAGTTACTCAAAGACTAGCGGGAGTCACGAGCAGTACTTC. Protein product: CASSYSKTSGSHEQYF.